This TCR beta chain originates from a study of chemoradiotherapy in HPV16-positive cancers. As for the study in general: Candidate HPV-specific clones and shared TCR motifs came from a couple of HPV16-positive patients.

Method: immunoSEQ multiplex PCR; TCRdb's copy keeps in-frame clones and lacks some. Found here are roughly 32,000 clones, 80% to 90% of them singletons; the top ten hold approximately 2.8%. V was cut by 5 bases and J by 3 bases, with 10 bases left in between. This CDR3 region has 13 residues. From germline, CDR1 is SGHAT and CDR2 FQNNGV. This TCR came from a human donor with HPV-associated anogenital cancer. The rearrangement links TRBV11-2 to TRBJ1-1; D uncertain. The specimen was blood, collected from a patient who underwent chemoradiotherapy. CDR3 bases: TGTGCCAGCAGCACAACCTTGGACACTGAAGCTTTCTTT. Amino acids: CASSTTLDTEAFF.